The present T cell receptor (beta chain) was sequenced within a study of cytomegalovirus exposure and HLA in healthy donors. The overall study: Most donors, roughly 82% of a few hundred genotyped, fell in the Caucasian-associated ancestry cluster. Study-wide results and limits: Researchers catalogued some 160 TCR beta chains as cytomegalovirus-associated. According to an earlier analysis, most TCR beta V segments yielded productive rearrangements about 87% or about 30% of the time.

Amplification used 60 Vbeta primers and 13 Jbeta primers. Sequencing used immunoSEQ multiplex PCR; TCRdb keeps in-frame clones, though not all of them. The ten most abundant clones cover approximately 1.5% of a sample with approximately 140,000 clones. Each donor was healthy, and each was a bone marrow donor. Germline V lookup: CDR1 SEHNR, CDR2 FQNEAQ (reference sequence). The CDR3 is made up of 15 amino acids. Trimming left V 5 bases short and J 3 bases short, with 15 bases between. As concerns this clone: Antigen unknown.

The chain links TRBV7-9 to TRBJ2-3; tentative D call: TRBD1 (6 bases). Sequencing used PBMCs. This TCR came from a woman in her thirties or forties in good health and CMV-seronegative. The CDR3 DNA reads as TGTGCCAGCAGCCCTAACAGGGTAATGACAGATACGCAGTATTTT. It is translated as CASSPNRVMTDTQYF.